The 2 T cell receptor beta chains presented below share a single source sample, sequenced in a study of cytomegalovirus exposure and HLA in healthy donors. The data were produced by immunoSEQ multiplex PCR, yet TCRdb's version contains in-frame clones alone and is incomplete. The data show 40,000 to 60,000 clones, approximately 95% seen once. Sequencing input: PBMCs. Receptors were obtained from a woman under 30 in good health and CMV-seropositive.

The V and J genes are TRBV5-1 and TRBJ2-1, with D tentatively TRBD2 (6 bases). In germline, CDR1 is SGHRS, CDR2 YFSETQ. The length of the CDR3 is 15 residues. V dropped 4 bases and J dropped 5 bases, with 16 bases sitting between them. The CDR3 bases are TGCGCCAGCAGCGTCACCGGGACTCTCAACAATGAGCAGTTCTTC. This translates into CASSVTGTLNNEQFF.

This chain connects TRBV6-5 to TRBJ2-7; TRBD2 matches at 8 bases. CDR3 length: 14 residues. Germline V gene data show CDR1 as MNHEY and CDR2 as SVGAGI. V gave up 2 bases and J gave up 3 bases; unmatched junction bases: 3. The CDR3 sequence: CASSYGAGGYEQYF. CDR3 nucleotides: TGTGCCAGCAGTTACGGGGCGGGGGGCTACGAGCAGTACTTC.